These 24 T cell receptor beta chains were all obtained from the same sample, sequenced in a study of shared clonotypes between healthy human individuals. Naive CD8 cells, CD45RO-negative and positively selected for CCR7, excluded terminally differentiated effector memory CD45RA+ cells. Data came from immunoSEQ multiplex PCR; TCRdb stores just in-frame clones and leaves some out. The sample shows around 1.9 million clones, under 95% of them seen only once. The specimen sequenced was naive CD8+ T cells from PBMCs. The receptors here all came from a man aged 18 to 30 in good health. Some clones in this sample may be carry-over from other donors' samples.

With respect to this clone: The same CDR3 arises from other DNA sequences in this sample as well. The CDR3 nucleotides are TGCGCCAGCAGCCAAGTCGGCAGGGGCTACGAGCAGTACTTC. Its protein is CASSQVGRGYEQYF. The V call is TRBV4-1, the J call TRBJ2-7; a possible D gene is TRBD1 (6 bases). This CDR3 region has 14 residues. From germline, CDR1 is MGHRA and CDR2 YSYEKL. V was pared by 1 base and J by 3 bases, with 10 bases between.

The V call is TRBV2, the J call TRBJ2-7, with 9 bases aligning to TRBD2. Germline CDR1 is SNHLY and CDR2 is FYNNEI. The V gene end was trimmed by 8 bases and the J gene end by 2 bases; junction bases not matched to a gene: 19. This CDR3 is 18 amino acids long. CDR3 in amino acids: CASLEPRQGLADAYEQYF. CDR3 nucleotide sequence: TGTGCCAGCCTGGAGCCTAGGCAGGGACTAGCCGACGCCTACGAGCAGTACTTC.

The DNA for the CDR3 is TGTGCCAGCAGCTACGGCGGGGAGGGGAACACTGAAGCTTTCTTT. Protein sequence: CASSYGGEGNTEAFF. The genes are TRBV7-9 and TRBJ1-1, with no clear D. V shed 4 bases and J shed 1 base, with 13 bases lying between them. The CDR3 has 15 amino acids. Germline V lookup: CDR1 SEHNR, CDR2 FQNEAQ (reference sequence).

The chain uses TRBV18 and TRBJ2-3, with 8 bases matching TRBD1. This CDR3 has 15 residues. V shed 5 bases and J 3 bases; nucleotides not matched to a gene: 7. Germline CDR1 reads KGHSH; CDR2 reads LQKENI. The CDR3 loop is CASSIRGQGTDTQYF. The CDR3 DNA sequence: TGTGCCAGCTCAATACGAGGACAGGGAACAGATACGCAGTATTTT.

The chain combines TRBV5-4 with TRBJ1-4, with D possibly matching TRBD1 (5 bases). Per germline, CDR1 SGHNT and CDR2 YYREEE (reference sequence). The V and J ends lost 4 bases and 5 bases respectively, with 18 bases between them. CDR3 length: 16 residues. The CDR3 nucleotides are TGTGCCAGCAGCATGTACCGGGACGGGGAAAATGAAAAACTGTTTTTT. Protein: CASSMYRDGENEKLFF.

The V and J genes are TRBV5-8 and TRBJ2-7, with D possibly being TRBD1 (5 bases). V was pared by 4 bases and J by 2 bases, with 13 bases between. Germline V gene lookup returns CDR1 SGHTS and CDR2 YDEGEE. The CDR3 is 14 amino acids. The CDR3 reads CASSVPTEAYEQYF. DNA of the CDR3: TGTGCCAGCAGCGTCCCGACAGAAGCCTACGAGCAGTACTTC.

The rearrangement uses TRBV4-3 and TRBJ2-1; D tentatively reads TRBD1 or TRBD2 (5 bases each). Per the germline V gene, CDR1 is LGHNA and CDR2 is YSLEER. This CDR3 region has 15 residues. V lost 4 bases and J lost 5, with 15 bases in between. This CDR3 is CASSPGRHRDNEQFF. The CDR3 DNA reads as TGCGCCAGCAGCCCGGGACGACACCGAGACAATGAGCAGTTCTTC.

V gene TRBV7-8 combines with J gene TRBJ1-2; D is uncertain. The germline gives CDR1 SGHVS, CDR2 FQNEAQ. The CDR3 contains 15 residues. Trimming took 0 bases from V and 4 from J, leaving 12 bases between them. The CDR3 sequence: CASSLAIDGFYGYTF. The CDR3 bases are TGTGCCAGCAGCTTAGCTATCGACGGATTCTATGGCTACACCTTC.

The chain employs TRBV9 and TRBJ2-1, with D perhaps TRBD1 (5 bases). CDR3 size: 14 residues. V was cut by 0 bases and J by 4 bases, with 8 bases left in between. Germline V gene data show CDR1 as SGDLS and CDR2 as YYNGEE. This chain's CDR3 is CASSVGPGYNEQFF. The CDR3 DNA reads as TGTGCCAGCAGCGTAGGTCCAGGGTACAATGAGCAGTTCTTC.

The chain combines TRBV11-2 with TRBJ2-1; D gene ambiguous. This CDR3 comprises 13 residues. V lost 7 bases to trimming and J lost 6 bases, with 13 bases between them. Germline CDR1 and CDR2: SGHAT and FQNNGV. CDR3 sequence: CASTPGMSNEQFF. The CDR3 DNA sequence: TGTGCCAGCACCCCGGGCATGTCCAATGAGCAGTTCTTC.

The V call is TRBV29-1, the J call TRBJ2-2, with TRBD1 matching over 7 bases. Germline V CDR1 and CDR2: SQVTM, ANQGSEA. This CDR3 is 12 amino acids long. V gave up 6 bases and J gave up 7 bases; unmatched junction bases: 5. CDR3 sequence reads: CSVPGGNGELFF. The CDR3 DNA reads TGCAGCGTCCCAGGGGGTAACGGGGAGCTGTTTTTT.

In DNA, the CDR3 is TGTGCCAGCAGCTTAGGCGGGGTAGGAACCCAGTACTTC. It is translated as CASSLGGVGTQYF. J is TRBJ2-5 and V is TRBV7-9; possibly TRBD2 for D (6 bases). The CDR3 runs 13 residues. Trimming left V 1 base short and J 8 bases short, with 11 bases between. Germline V gives CDR1 SEHNR, CDR2 FQNEAQ (reference sequence).

The V gene is TRBV29-1, the J gene TRBJ2-3; D remains ambiguous. CDR1 is SQVTM and CDR2 is ANQGSEA in the germline V gene. Trimming took 6 bases from V and 7 from J, leaving 14 bases between them. The CDR3 covers 12 residues. CDR3 nucleotides: TGCAGCGTCTATGGGGAATCCTATACGCAGTATTTT. Amino acids: CSVYGESYTQYF.

The chain joins TRBV27 to TRBJ2-7; weak D call: TRBD1 (6 bases). Trimming cost V 3 bases and J 4 bases, with 13 bases left between them. The CDR3 is made up of 14 amino acids. CDR1 and CDR2 from the germline V gene are MNHEY and SMNVEV (reference sequence). CDR3 nucleotides: TGTGCCAGCAGTTTTTTAGGGGGTGGGTACGAGCAGTACTTC. It is translated as CASSFLGGGYEQYF.

V is TRBV6-1 and J is TRBJ1-5, with TRBD1 as a possible D gene (5 bases). V was cut by 0 bases and J by 3 bases, with 15 bases left in between. Germline-derived CDR1 and CDR2 are MNHNS and SASEGT. This CDR3 comprises 17 residues. Written as DNA, the CDR3 is TGTGCCAGCAGTGAAGCCTCGGCAGGGTGGGCCAATCAGCCCCAGCATTTT. It is translated as CASSEASAGWANQPQHF.

The chain recombines TRBV28 with TRBJ2-1; unclear D gene. The CDR3 totals 14 residues. V lost 5 bases, J lost 5 bases, and 13 bases lay in between. Germline V lookup: CDR1 MDHEN, CDR2 SYDVKM. CDR3 sequence (DNA): TGTGCCAGCAGTAATTACGGCCCCCACAATGAGCAGTTCTTC. Amino acids: CASSNYGPHNEQFF.

The chain has TRBV7-9 and TRBJ2-2; 7 nucleotides line up with TRBD2. The CDR3 runs to 17 residues. CDR1 is SEHNR and CDR2 is FQNEAQ in the germline V gene (reference sequence). J was trimmed by 6 bases and V by 4 bases; bases with no gene match: 14. The DNA of the CDR3 is TGTGCCAGCAGCTCGGCGGGGAGGCGGGAGCCTTCCGGGGAGCTGTTTTTT. It translates to CASSSAGRREPSGELFF. Combining the CDR3 with reference TRBV7-9 and TRBJ2-2 gives the whole variable domain DTGVSQNPRHKITKRGQNVTFRCDPISEHNRLYWYRQTLGQGPEFLTYFQNEAQLEKSRLLSDRFSAERPKGSFSTLEIQRTEQGDSAMYLCASSSAGRREPSGELFFGEGSRLTVL.

This chain links TRBV27 with TRBJ2-7; maybe TRBD2 (5 bases). CDR3 length: 15 amino acids. Trimming stripped 6 bases from V and 0 bases from J, with 15 bases between. Germline CDR1 MNHEY, CDR2 SMNVEV (reference sequence). The CDR3 nucleotides are TGTGCCAGCAGCCCCAGCAGTCGGGGCTCCTACGAGCAGTACTTC. It specifies CASSPSSRGSYEQYF.

The chain uses TRBV30 and TRBJ2-7, with 9 bases aligning to TRBD2. Germline assignment: CDR1 GTSNPN and CDR2 SVGIG (reference sequence). The length of the CDR3 is 13 residues. With 4 bases clipped from V and 0 bases from J, the junction kept 1 base outside the gene matches. CDR3 protein: CAWTSGISYEQYF. The CDR3 DNA follows: TGTGCCTGGACTAGCGGGATCTCCTACGAGCAGTACTTC.

This sequence joins TRBV30 and TRBJ1-2; D is ambiguous. Looked up from germline, CDR1 is GTSNPN and CDR2 is SVGIG (reference sequence). Trimming shortened V by 2 bases and J by 5 bases, and 18 bases separated the two germline ends. The CDR3 totals 15 residues. The CDR3 loop reads CAWSYGLGLRYGYTF. Here the CDR3 DNA reads TGTGCCTGGAGTTACGGGCTGGGTCTTAGGTATGGCTACACCTTC.

This clone was recorded only once. The chain joins TRBV19 to TRBJ2-7; possible D gene TRBD2, 5 bases. Germline CDR1 reads LNHDA; CDR2 reads SQIVND (reference sequence). V lost 7 bases and J 3 bases, leaving 10 bases between the germline ends. There are 12 residues in the CDR3. In DNA form, the CDR3 reads TGTGCCAGTAACGCGGGCAGCTACGAGCAGTACTTC. Translated: CASNAGSYEQYF.

A single count supports this clone. V usage is TRBV7-9 and J usage is TRBJ2-5; 10 nucleotides agree with TRBD2. Germline assignment: CDR1 SEHNR and CDR2 FQNEAQ (reference sequence). The CDR3 is 19 amino acids. V shed 5 bases, J shed 5 bases, and the junction held 20 bases outside the gene matches. In DNA form, the CDR3 reads TGTGCCAGCAGCCCGGGCTGGTGGGCTAGCGGGAGTATCATGGAGACCCAGTACTTC. Its protein product is CASSPGWWASGSIMETQYF.

The chain carries TRBV13 and TRBJ2-7, with D possibly TRBD2 on 6 matching bases. The CDR3 length is 14 residues. V was shortened by 3 bases and J by 4 bases, with 13 bases between the two germline ends. CDR1 is PRHDT and CDR2 is FYEKMQ in the germline V gene (reference sequence). The CDR3 loop reads CASSFSIADYEQYF. The CDR3 DNA sequence: TGTGCCAGCAGCTTTTCCATAGCGGATTACGAGCAGTACTTC.

The chain recombines TRBV4-3 with TRBJ2-1; D possibly corresponds to TRBD2 (5 bases). V was cut by 4 bases and J by 6 bases, with 16 bases left in between. Germline V lookup: CDR1 LGHNA, CDR2 YSLEER. There are 15 residues in the CDR3. The CDR3 nucleotides are TGCGCCAGCAGCCCCGAGCGGAGTGCAGGCAATGAGCAGTTCTTC. Translated: CASSPERSAGNEQFF.